The sequence of this T cell receptor beta chain was determined in a study of shared clonotypes between healthy human individuals. V was cut by 0 bases and J by 4 bases, with 13 bases left in between. This CDR3 is 16 amino acids long. CDR1 and CDR2 from the germline V gene are SGHVS and FNYEAQ. In the original workflow: ImmunoSEQ output lacked quality scores and full-length reads, limiting matched filtering. Data came from immunoSEQ multiplex PCR; TCRdb stores just in-frame clones and leaves some out. V and J calls and clone size follow that table, whereas D and trimming were derived from the DNA. Among around 350,000 clones listed, around 67% were seen once.

The chain combines TRBV7-6 with TRBJ2-1; D gene uncertain. The sample comprised memory CD4+ T cells sorted from blood. As to subset: CD45RA-negative fraction. The clonotype comes from a man under 40 in good health. Here the CDR3 DNA reads TGTGCCAGCAGCTTAGCTTTCGCAGCCGAATACAATGAGCAGTTCTTC. This translates into CASSLAFAAEYNEQFF.